This T cell receptor beta chain was identified in a study of vaccination and CD4 T cells after COVID-19. Notes on this clonotype: The antigen is not known.

Stated treatment: roughly 11-day PBMC culture with coronavirus spike peptide pools or control peptides (ViraFEST assay). The CDR3 has 13 amino acids. Germline V gene lookup returns CDR1 MNHNS and CDR2 SASEGT. J lost 8 bases, V lost 4 bases, and 3 bases had no gene match. With the Oncomine TCR Beta short-read assay, DNA from cultured CD4+ T cells was sequenced. Each CDR3 protein gets one entry after TCRdb re-called the PCR reads with MiXCR. The sample holds 15,000 to 19,000 distinct CDR3 sequences, under 60% seen once. Sequenced material: CD4+ T cells from blood, cultured in vitro, taken before SARS-CoV-2 vaccination. The chain employs TRBV6-1 and TRBJ2-1; 9 nucleotides match TRBD2. The receptor was isolated from a human donor who had recovered from COVID-19. The CDR3 protein is CASSAREGDEQFF. In DNA, the CDR3 is TGTGCCAGCAGTGCGCGGGAGGGAGATGAGCAGTTCTTC.